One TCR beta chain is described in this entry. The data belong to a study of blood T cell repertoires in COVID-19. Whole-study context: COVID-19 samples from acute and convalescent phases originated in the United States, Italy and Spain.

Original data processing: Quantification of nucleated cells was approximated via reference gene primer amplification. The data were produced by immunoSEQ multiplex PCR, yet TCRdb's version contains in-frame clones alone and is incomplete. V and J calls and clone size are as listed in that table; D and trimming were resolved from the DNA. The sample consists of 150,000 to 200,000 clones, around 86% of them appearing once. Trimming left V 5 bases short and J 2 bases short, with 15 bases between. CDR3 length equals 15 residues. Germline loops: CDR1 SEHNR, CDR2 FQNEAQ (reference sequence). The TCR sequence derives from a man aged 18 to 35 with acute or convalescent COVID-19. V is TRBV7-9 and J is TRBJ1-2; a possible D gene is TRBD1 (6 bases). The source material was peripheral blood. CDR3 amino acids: CASSPPGTGNYGYTF. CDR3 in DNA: TGTGCCAGCAGCCCCCCGGGCACAGGGAACTATGGCTACACCTTC.